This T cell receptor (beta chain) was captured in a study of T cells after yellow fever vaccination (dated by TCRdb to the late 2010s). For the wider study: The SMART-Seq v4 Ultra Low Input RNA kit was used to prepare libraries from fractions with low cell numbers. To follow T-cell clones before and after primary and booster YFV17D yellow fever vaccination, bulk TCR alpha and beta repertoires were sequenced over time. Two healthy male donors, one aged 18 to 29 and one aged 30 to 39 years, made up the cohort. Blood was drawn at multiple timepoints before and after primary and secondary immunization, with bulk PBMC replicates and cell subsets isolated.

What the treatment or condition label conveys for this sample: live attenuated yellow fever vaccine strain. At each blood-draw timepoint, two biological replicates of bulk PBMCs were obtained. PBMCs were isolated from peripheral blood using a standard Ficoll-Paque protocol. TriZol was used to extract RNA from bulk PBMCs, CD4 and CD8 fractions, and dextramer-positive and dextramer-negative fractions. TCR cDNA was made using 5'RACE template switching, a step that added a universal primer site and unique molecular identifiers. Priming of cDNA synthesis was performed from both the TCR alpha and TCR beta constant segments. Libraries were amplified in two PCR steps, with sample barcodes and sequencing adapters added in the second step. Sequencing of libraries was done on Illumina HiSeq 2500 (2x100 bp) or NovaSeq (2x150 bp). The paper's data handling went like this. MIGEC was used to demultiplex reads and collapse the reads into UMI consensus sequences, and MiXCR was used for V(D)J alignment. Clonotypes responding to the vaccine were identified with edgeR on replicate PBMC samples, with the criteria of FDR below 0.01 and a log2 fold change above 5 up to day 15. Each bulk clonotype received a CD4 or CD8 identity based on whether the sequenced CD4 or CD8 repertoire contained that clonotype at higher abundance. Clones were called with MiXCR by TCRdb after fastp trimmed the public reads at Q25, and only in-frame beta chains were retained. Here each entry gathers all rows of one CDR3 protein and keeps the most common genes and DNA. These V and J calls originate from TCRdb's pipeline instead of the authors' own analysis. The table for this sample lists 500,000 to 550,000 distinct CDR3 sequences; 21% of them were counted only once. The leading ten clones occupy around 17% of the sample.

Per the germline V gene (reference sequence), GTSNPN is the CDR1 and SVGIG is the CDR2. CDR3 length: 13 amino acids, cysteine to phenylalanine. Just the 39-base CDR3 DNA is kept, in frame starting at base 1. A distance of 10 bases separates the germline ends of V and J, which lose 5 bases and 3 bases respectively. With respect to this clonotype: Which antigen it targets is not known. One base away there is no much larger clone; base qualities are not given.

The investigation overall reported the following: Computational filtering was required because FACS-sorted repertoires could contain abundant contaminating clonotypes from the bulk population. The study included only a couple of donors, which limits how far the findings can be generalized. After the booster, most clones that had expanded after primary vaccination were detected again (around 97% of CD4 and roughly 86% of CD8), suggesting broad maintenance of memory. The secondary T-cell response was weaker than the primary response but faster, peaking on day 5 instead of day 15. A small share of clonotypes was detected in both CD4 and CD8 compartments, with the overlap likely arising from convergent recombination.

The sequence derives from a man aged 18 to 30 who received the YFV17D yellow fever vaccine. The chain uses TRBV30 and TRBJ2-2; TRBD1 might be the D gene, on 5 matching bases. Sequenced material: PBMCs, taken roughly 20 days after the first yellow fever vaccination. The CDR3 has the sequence CAWARGHTGELFF. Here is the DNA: TGTGCCTGGGCAAGGGGCCACACCGGGGAGCTGTTTTTT.